This T cell receptor beta chain is drawn from a study of cytomegalovirus exposure and HLA in healthy donors. The study ran its PCR with 60 Vbeta and 13 Jbeta primers. The repertoire was sequenced with immunoSEQ multiplex PCR; TCRdb's copy has only in-frame clones and lacks some. The sample includes about 140,000 clones, more than 70% of them seen just once. The specimen sequenced was PBMCs. The sequence derives from a male donor in good health and CMV-seropositive.

The CDR3 DNA is TGTGCCAGCAGCCCCTCGGTAGCGGGGGACGGGGAGCTGTTTTTT. Residues: CASSPSVAGDGELFF. This chain joins TRBV6-1 and TRBJ2-2, with 9 bases aligning to TRBD2. Germline CDR1 reads MNHNS; CDR2 reads SASEGT. This CDR3 has 15 residues. The V segment lost 6 bases and the J segment 7 bases; nucleotides outside the gene matches: 9.